One and the same sample provided the 10 T cell receptor beta chains below, sequenced in a study of T cells in Graves' hyperthyroidism and ophthalmopathy (dated by TCRdb to about 2019). Library preparation employed multiplex PCR. The instrument given in TCRdb is Illumina HiSeq 2000. The TCR beta CDR3 regions were amplified from the RNA transcripts. A first-round RT-PCR of the TCR CDR3 used the HTBI primer set with the Qiagen OneStep RT-PCR kit. TCRdb redid the processing of the public reads, applying fastp at Q25 and MiXCR, and retained in-frame beta chains. Identical CDR3 proteins give one entry, which carries the most common genes and DNA. The sample table holds around 350,000 distinct CDR3 sequences, of which about 12% were seen once. 9.2% of the sample comes from the top ten. Sequencing used blood. The receptors shown here come from a woman aged 18-29 years with Graves' hyperthyroidism.

This clonotype was observed at least ten times. This sequence joins TRBV3-1 and TRBJ1-3; 8 bases agree with TRBD1. The J segment lost 3 bases and the V segment lost 3 bases, leaving 10 bases of the junction unmatched. Germline-derived CDR1 and CDR2 are LGHDT and YNNKEL (reference sequence). This CDR3 comprises 17 residues. Here the CDR3 DNA reads TGTGCCAGCAGCCAGGGCCTTACAGGGGGAAGTGGAAACACCATATATTTT. Its protein is CASSQGLTGGSGNTIYF.

This clonotype was found a few times. The chain is built from TRBV6-1 and TRBJ2-7; TRBD2 matches 8 bases. Germline V lookup: CDR1 MNHNS, CDR2 SASEGT. The trim removed 6 bases at V and 6 bases at J, leaving 13 bases unmatched. The CDR3 runs to 15 residues. CDR3 DNA: TGTGCCAGCAGACAGAGCGGGAGTTCGTCGGTCGAGCAGTACTTC. Translated: CASRQSGSSSVEQYF.

This chain joins TRBV11-2 and TRBJ2-7; TRBD1 or TRBD2 may be the D gene (5 bases each). Trimming left V 2 bases short and J 2 bases short, with 13 bases between. CDR3 length: 15 amino acids. Germline lookup yields CDR1 SGHAT and CDR2 FQNNGV. Written as DNA, the CDR3 is TGTGCCAGCAGCTTAATGTCGGGGCCCCCCTACGAGCAGTACTTC. This encodes CASSLMSGPPYEQYF.

The table lists this clonotype with a few counts. The gene calls are TRBV4-2 and TRBJ1-3; TRBD1 might be the D (5 bases). This CDR3 comprises 17 residues. Germline V gene sequence: CDR1 LGHNA, CDR2 YNFKEQ. Between the trimmed V and J ends, which lost 1 base and 2 bases, there was a span of 15 bases. The CDR3 region is CASSQVGYGAPGNTIYF. CDR3 in DNA: TGTGCCAGCAGCCAAGTAGGATATGGGGCTCCTGGAAACACCATATATTTT.

This clonotype was picked up many times. The chain joins TRBV2 to TRBJ2-2; D remains ambiguous. V was clipped by 7 bases and J by 0 bases, with 12 bases between them. The CDR3 loop spans 15 amino acids. Germline values: CDR1 SNHLY, CDR2 FYNNEI. CDR3 residues: CASMSESTNTGELFF. The CDR3 nucleotides are TGTGCCAGCATGTCGGAGTCAACGAACACCGGGGAGCTGTTTTTT.

This chain uses TRBV20-1 with TRBJ2-3, with D tentatively TRBD2 (7 bases). V was pared by 0 bases and J by 0 bases, with 22 bases between. Germline V gives CDR1 DFQATT, CDR2 SNEGSKA (reference sequence). This CDR3 has 19 amino acids. Written as DNA, the CDR3 is TGCAGTGCTAGAGATTGGACGTCGGCGGGGGCCCTTAGCACAGATACGCAGTATTTT. Protein: CSARDWTSAGALSTDTQYF.

This clonotype was recorded many times. The chain couples TRBV12-3 or TRBV12-4 to TRBJ2-2; 7 bases are a match to TRBD1. Trimming removed 4 bases from V and 5 bases from J; junction bases left unmatched: 13. CDR3 length: 17 residues. CDR3 loop: CASSYTRDRWYTGELFF. CDR3 sequence (DNA): TGTGCCAGCAGTTACACCCGGGACAGATGGTATACCGGGGAGCTGTTTTTT.

There are many counts of this clonotype. V usage is TRBV11-2 and J usage is TRBJ2-7; tentative D call: TRBD2 (6 bases). CDR1 and CDR2 from the germline V gene are SGHAT and FQNNGV. Trimming removed 6 bases at V and 7 bases at J, with 16 bases between. The CDR3 is 13 amino acids. Written as DNA, the CDR3 is TGTGCCAGCAGTCCAAGGGCCGCGGGGGAGCAGTACTTC. Translation gives CASSPRAAGEQYF.

Details on this clonotype: Given a much more abundant clone one base away, this may be a read error. CDR3 coding DNA: TGTGCCAGCAGCGTAGGGGGCAGCGGGTATTCACCCCTCCACTTT. Its protein product is CASSVGGSGYSPLHF. This chain links TRBV9 with TRBJ1-6; the D gene is possibly TRBD1 (5 bases). V lost 0 bases, J lost 8 bases, and 12 bases lay in between. The CDR3 is made up of 15 amino acids. Germline V CDR1 and CDR2: SGDLS, YYNGEE.

This clonotype showed up just a few times. The chain uses TRBV9 and TRBJ1-6, with D possibly being TRBD1 (5 bases). The CDR3 is made up of 14 amino acids. V lost 6 bases and J 5 bases, leaving 12 bases between the germline ends. CDR1 SGDLS and CDR2 YYNGEE come from the germline V gene. CDR3 sequence (DNA): TGTGCCAGCACCGGGACGGAAGATAATTCACCCCTCCACTTT. Translation gives CASTGTEDNSPLHF.